Detailed here is one T cell receptor (beta chain). This sample is drawn from a study of blood T cell repertoires in COVID-19. Whole-study context: Donors in the United States, Italy and Spain gave samples during acute or convalescent COVID-19. The analysed material was cDNA or gDNA that came from T cells, B-cell-depleted T cells, or PBMCs.

The CDR3 runs to 14 residues. Trimming cost V 0 bases and J 4 bases, with 9 bases left between them. Germline V gene data show CDR1 as SGHAT and CDR2 as FQNNGV. Per the authors' pipeline: Estimates of nucleated cell counts were drawn from the amplification of reference gene primers. The method was immunoSEQ multiplex PCR; TCRdb's version includes in-frame clones alone and lacks a portion of them. That table is the source of V, J and clone size, and D and trimming were worked out from the DNA. The sample has about 180,000 clones, 70% to 90% seen once. The chain has TRBV11-2 and TRBJ1-2; D gene uncertain. Sequencing used peripheral blood. This sequence was found in a human donor with active or convalescent COVID-19. The donor label of this sample is uncertain. CDR3 nucleotides: TGTGCCAGCAGCTTAGATCATGGGCGCTATGGCTACACCTTC. Translating it yields CASSLDHGRYGYTF.